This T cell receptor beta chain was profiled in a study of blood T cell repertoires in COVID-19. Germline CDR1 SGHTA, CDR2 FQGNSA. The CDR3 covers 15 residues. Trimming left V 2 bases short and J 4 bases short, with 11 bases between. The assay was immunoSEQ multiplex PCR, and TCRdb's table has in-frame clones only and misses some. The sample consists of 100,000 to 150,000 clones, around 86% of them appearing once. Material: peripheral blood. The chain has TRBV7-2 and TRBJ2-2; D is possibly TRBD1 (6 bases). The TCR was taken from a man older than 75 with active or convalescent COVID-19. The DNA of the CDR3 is TGTGCCAGCAGCTTAAACAGGGCTGGCACCGGGGAGCTGTTTTTT. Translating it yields CASSLNRAGTGELFF.